This T cell receptor (beta chain) comes out of a study of cytomegalovirus exposure and HLA in healthy donors. Study outcomes and limitations: Later analysis demonstrated an association between a missense DCLRE1C variant and TCR beta V- and J-gene trimming.

This CDR3 spans 14 amino acids. Losses at the gene ends were 2 bases for V and 6 bases for J; bases not matched to a gene: 6. The germline V gene has CDR1 MGHRA and CDR2 YSYEKL. Worth noting for this clone: Its antigen is unidentified.

PCR was performed using 60 Vbeta and 13 Jbeta primers. TCRdb keeps only in-frame clones here, not all; method: immunoSEQ multiplex PCR. The sample has 200,000 to 250,000 clones, roughly 84% seen once. Sampled while nominally healthy, donors likely had unrecorded immune exposures. The chain is built from TRBV4-1 and TRBJ1-2; 7 bases match TRBD1. What was sequenced was PBMCs. The receptor was isolated from a boy younger than 10 in good health and CMV-seronegative. The CDR3 sequence: CASSQLDRAHGYTF. CDR3 sequence (DNA): TGCGCCAGCAGCCAATTAGACAGGGCCCATGGCTACACCTTC.